The 30 T cell receptor beta chains below all came from one sample that was sequenced in a study of immune heterogeneity within non-small cell lung tumors. Multiplex PCR relied on 32 V and 13 J primers to amplify TCR beta CDR3. TCRdb passed the multiplex PCR reads through MiXCR, listing each CDR3 protein once. The sample yields 2,000 to 3,000 distinct CDR3 sequences, roughly 48% seen once. Template input, which was bulk tumor genomic DNA, totaled roughly 600 ng per sample. Multiple widely separated biopsies were taken from each primary tumor at surgery. Curative operations were performed on patients who had untreated, newly diagnosed non-small cell lung cancer. Sequences were obtained from lung tumor tissue. Receptor source: a man aged 50 to 59 with non-small cell lung cancer.

This clonotype has just one count. The rearrangement joins TRBV30 to TRBJ2-1, with 10 bases aligning to TRBD2. The trim removed 3 bases at V and 10 bases at J, leaving 6 bases unmatched. This CDR3 has 13 residues. Germline CDR1 and CDR2: GTSNPN and SVGIG (reference sequence). The CDR3 DNA reads as TGTGCCTGGAGAGAGAATAGCGGGAGGGAGCAGTTCTTC. This codes for CAWRENSGREQFF.

The chain uses TRBV19 and TRBJ1-4; the match to TRBD1 covers 7 bases. The V gene end was trimmed by 8 bases and the J gene end by 10 bases; junction bases not matched to a gene: 13. This CDR3 is 14 amino acids long. From germline, CDR1 is LNHDA and CDR2 SQIVND (reference sequence). Here the CDR3 reads CASRTLDRLGKLFF. In nucleotides, the CDR3 is TGTGCCAGTCGAACTTTGGACAGGCTTGGAAAACTGTTTTTT.

J is TRBJ1-2 and V is TRBV27, with TRBD1 matching 10 bases. The CDR3 runs to 14 residues. The germline V gene has CDR1 MNHEY and CDR2 SMNVEV (reference sequence). J lost 3 bases, V lost 6 bases, and 4 bases had no gene match. The CDR3 here is CASRRDRGYYGYTF. CDR3 coding DNA: TGTGCCAGCAGGAGGGACAGGGGTTACTATGGCTACACCTTC.

The CDR3 DNA sequence: TGTGCCAGTAGTATAATAGGACTAGCGGGACCCAAAGATGCGGATACGCAGTATTTT. It yields the protein CASSIIGLAGPKDADTQYF. This chain uses TRBV19 with TRBJ2-3; 12 nucleotides align to TRBD2. Trimming removed 2 bases from V and 6 bases from J; junction bases left unmatched: 15. CDR3 length: 19 residues. CDR1 is LNHDA and CDR2 is SQIVND in the germline V gene (reference sequence).

The chain carries TRBV7-9 and TRBJ2-7; no firm D call. With 3 bases removed from V and 1 base from J, the gap between germline ends came to 4 bases. Germline CDR1 reads SEHNR; CDR2 reads FQNEAQ (reference sequence). This CDR3 is built from 12 residues. DNA for the CDR3: TGTGCCAGCAGCTTTAGTTCCTACGAGCAGTACTTC. This translates into CASSFSSYEQYF.

The chain couples TRBV12-3 or TRBV12-4 to TRBJ2-7, with a weak D call TRBD2 (8 bases). The germline V and J ends were trimmed by 6 bases and 1 base, with 25 bases remaining between them. The CDR3 length is 18 residues. The CDR3 nucleotides are TGTGCCAGCAGCTCCGGGACAGTGTTTCAGCGGGGGTCCTACGAGCAGTACTTC. Protein: CASSSGTVFQRGSYEQYF.

This clonotype is judged medium-sized. This chain joins TRBV6-1 and TRBJ2-1, with 11 positions matching TRBD2. Germline V lookup: CDR1 MNHNS, CDR2 SASEGT. The V gene end was trimmed by 6 bases and the J gene end by 4 bases; junction bases not matched to a gene: 8. CDR3 length: 16 amino acids. In nucleotides, the CDR3 is TGTGCCAGCAGAATTACTAGCGGGAGTTTTTACAATGAGCAGTTCTTC. Its protein product is CASRITSGSFYNEQFF.

The chain couples TRBV10-2 to TRBJ2-2; D not certain. The CDR3 spans 12 residues. The V gene's germline CDR1 is WSHSY and CDR2 SAAADI. The V end was cut by 4 bases, the J end by 5 bases, with 5 bases between. CDR3 DNA sequence: TGCGCCAGCAGTGTGAGGACCGGGGAGCTGTTTTTT. Its protein is CASSVRTGELFF.

This clonotype was seen only a few times. The chain has TRBV6-1 and TRBJ1-2; D is possibly TRBD1 (5 bases). This CDR3 spans 13 amino acids. CDR1 and CDR2 (germline): MNHNS, SASEGT. With 3 bases removed from V and 3 bases from J, the gap between germline ends came to 8 bases. DNA for the CDR3: TGTGCCAGCAGTGAGGACACATACTATGGCTACACCTTC. As protein: CASSEDTYYGYTF.

In the case of this clonotype: A much larger clone lies a single base off, so this may be a read error. The chain recombines TRBV4-2 with TRBJ1-4, with unresolved D. Germline V gene data show CDR1 as LGHNA and CDR2 as YNFKEQ. The CDR3 is 13 residues long. The CDR3 region is CASTRETNEKLLF. CDR3 nucleotide sequence: TGTGCCAGCACCCGGGAAACTAATGAAAAACTGCTTTTT.

The chain recombines TRBV20-1 with TRBJ1-5, with D perhaps TRBD1 (6 bases). Germline assignment: CDR1 DFQATT and CDR2 SNEGSKA (reference sequence). The V gene lost 0 bases and the J gene lost 7 bases, with 22 bases spanning the gap. CDR3 length equals 17 residues. Here the CDR3 reads CSARDGFARGSGQPQHF. In DNA, the CDR3 is TGCAGTGCTAGAGATGGTTTCGCCAGGGGTTCGGGGCAGCCCCAGCATTTT.

The chain employs TRBV7-3 and TRBJ1-1; a weak D match, TRBD1 (6 bases). This CDR3 comprises 13 residues. The germline V and J ends were trimmed by 6 bases and 8 bases, with 16 bases remaining between them. CDR1 is SGHTA, CDR2 FQGTGA, per germline. The DNA of the CDR3 is TGTGCCAGCAGGCGCCCCGGGACATCCGAAGCTTTCTTT. This encodes CASRRPGTSEAFF.

The chain links TRBV20-1 to TRBJ2-7; possibly TRBD2 for D (5 bases). The germline V gene encodes CDR1 DFQATT and CDR2 SNEGSKA (reference sequence). The V end lost 0 bases, the J end lost 0 bases, and 12 bases lay between the germline ends. CDR3 length: 15 amino acids. CDR3 coding DNA: TGCAGTGCTAGAGATATGAGCGGTAGCTCCTACGAGCAGTACTTC. Protein: CSARDMSGSSYEQYF.

The genes are TRBV5-1 and TRBJ1-2; no clear D. Germline lookup yields CDR1 SGHRS and CDR2 YFSETQ. Trimming removed 2 bases from V and 4 bases from J, with 9 bases in between. This CDR3 comprises 13 residues. CDR3 in DNA: TGCGCCAGCAGCTTTCAGACTCTCTATGGCTACACCTTC. As protein: CASSFQTLYGYTF.

V gene TRBV20-1 combines with J gene TRBJ2-3; maybe TRBD1 (5 bases). The CDR3 has 14 amino acids. CDR1 and CDR2 from the germline V gene are DFQATT and SNEGSKA (reference sequence). V lost 3 bases and J 0 bases, leaving 10 bases between the germline ends. CDR3 loop: CSASDGASTDTQYF. DNA for the CDR3: TGCAGTGCTAGCGATGGGGCGAGCACAGATACGCAGTATTTT.

V and J are TRBV6-2 or TRBV6-3 and TRBJ2-1; D gene uncertain. Trimming shortened V by 7 bases and J by 8 bases, and 9 bases separated the two germline ends. This CDR3 contains 11 residues. From germline, CDR1 is MNHEY and CDR2 SVGEGT. CDR3: CASTKHHEQFF. CDR3 bases: TGTGCCAGCACCAAGCACCATGAGCAGTTCTTC.

V and J are TRBV25-1 and TRBJ1-1; no clear D gene. The length of the CDR3 is 13 residues. Germline V lookup: CDR1 MGHDK, CDR2 SYGVNS. Trimming took off 7 bases at V and 1 base at J, with 10 bases between the two ends. This CDR3 is CASNLGGNTEAFF. CDR3 nucleotide sequence: TGTGCCAGCAACCTCGGAGGGAACACTGAAGCTTTCTTT.

A note on this clonotype: Sequence at one end of the junction differs from germline and may be a read error. The gene calls are TRBV15 and TRBJ2-5; 8 positions match TRBD2. Germline assignment: CDR1 LNHNV and CDR2 YYDKDF (reference sequence). The CDR3 runs 13 residues. DNA for the CDR3: TGTTCCACCAGCAGGCTAGCGGGAGAGACCCAGTACTTC. Its protein product is CSTSRLAGETQYF.

This clonotype ranks as medium-sized. The chain recombines TRBV28 with TRBJ1-5; 8 bases line up with TRBD1. Germline CDR1 MDHEN, CDR2 SYDVKM. Trimming took 1 base from V and 5 from J; bases not matched to a gene: 1. The CDR3 is 14 amino acids. CDR3 DNA: TGTGCCAGCAGTTTATCAGGGGGCTATCAGCCCCAGCATTTT. It yields the protein CASSLSGGYQPQHF.

This clonotype qualifies as medium-sized (0.01 to 0.1%). The chain carries TRBV4-1 and TRBJ2-3; maybe TRBD1 (6 bases). The CDR3 extends over 16 amino acids. CDR1 and CDR2 from the germline V gene are MGHRA and YSYEKL. Trimming stripped 3 bases from V and 1 base from J, with 14 bases between. The CDR3 sequence is CASSQSRGRGTDTQYF. CDR3 DNA: TGCGCCAGCAGCCAGTCCAGGGGCCGGGGCACAGATACGCAGTATTTT.

The CDR3 reads CAWSSTDSNQPQHF. CDR3 DNA sequence: TGTGCCTGGAGCTCGACGGACTCGAATCAGCCCCAGCATTTT. This sequence joins TRBV30 and TRBJ1-5; D gene uncertain. Trimming removed 3 bases from V and 4 bases from J, with 13 bases in between. CDR3 length: 14 amino acids. Germline CDR1 and CDR2: GTSNPN and SVGIG (reference sequence).

The chain has TRBV5-8 and TRBJ2-3; 7 bases are a match to TRBD1. The CDR3 runs 16 residues. V lost 0 bases to trimming and J lost 2 bases; unmatched junction nucleotides: 6. From germline, CDR1 is SGHTS and CDR2 YDEGEE. Written as DNA, the CDR3 is TGTGCCAGCAGCTTGGAGGGGGCTAGGTTCACAGATACGCAGTATTTT. This translates into CASSLEGARFTDTQYF.

This rearrangement joins TRBV19 to TRBJ2-3; D remains ambiguous. V was trimmed by 3 bases and J by 0 bases, leaving 16 bases between them. Germline V CDR1 and CDR2: LNHDA, SQIVND (reference sequence). The CDR3 extends over 17 amino acids. Here the CDR3 reads CASSMAGRQSSTDTQYF. CDR3 bases: TGTGCCAGTAGTATGGCCGGGCGCCAATCTAGCACAGATACGCAGTATTTT.

This sequence joins TRBV12-3 or TRBV12-4 and TRBJ2-5, with TRBD2 matching over 8 bases. J gave up 4 bases and V 4 bases, and 11 bases lay outside the gene matches. The CDR3 runs 16 residues. In nucleotides, the CDR3 is TGTGCCAGCAGTTCCCTACTAGCGGTACCCATAGAGACCCAGTACTTC. This encodes CASSSLLAVPIETQYF.

The chain recombines TRBV4-2 with TRBJ2-3; D call uncertain. The V and J ends lost 1 base and 2 bases respectively, with 7 bases between them. CDR1 and CDR2 from the germline V gene are LGHNA and YNFKEQ. The CDR3 extends over 14 amino acids. The DNA of the CDR3 is TGTGCCAGCAGCCAAGTAGGGCCCACAGATACGCAGTATTTT. Protein sequence: CASSQVGPTDTQYF.

The J gene is TRBJ2-1, the V gene TRBV2; 10 bases map to TRBD2. The J segment lost 4 bases and the V segment lost 6 bases, leaving 15 bases of the junction unmatched. Germline CDR1 SNHLY, CDR2 FYNNEI. This CDR3 is built from 18 residues. The CDR3 reads CASRGWLAGEQIYNEQFF. In DNA, the CDR3 is TGTGCCAGCAGGGGTTGGCTAGCGGGAGAGCAAATATACAATGAGCAGTTCTTC.

This clonotype was seen only once. The J gene is TRBJ2-2, the V gene TRBV28, with 7 bases matching TRBD1. V lost 5 bases and J lost 7; bases outside the gene matches: 7. The V gene's germline CDR1 is MDHEN and CDR2 SYDVKM. The CDR3 is made up of 14 amino acids. CDR3 protein: CASSNRGSGGELFF. CDR3 nucleotide sequence: TGTGCCAGCAGTAACAGGGGCTCGGGCGGGGAGCTGTTTTTT.

The chain couples TRBV7-3 to TRBJ2-3, with D possibly matching TRBD2 (5 bases). Trimming took 0 bases from V and 9 from J, leaving 10 bases between them. The CDR3 extends over 13 amino acids. CDR1 and CDR2 (germline): SGHTA, FQGTGA. The CDR3 DNA is TGTGCCAGCAGCTTAACGTTACGAGGGACGCAGTATTTT. It codes for CASSLTLRGTQYF.

This clonotype is medium-sized in the sample. CDR3 sequence: CASSPEPSYEQYF. For the CDR3, the DNA is TGTGCCAGCAGCCCAGAGCCGTCCTACGAGCAGTACTTC. The rearrangement uses TRBV12-3 or TRBV12-4 and TRBJ2-7; no clear D gene. Trimming left V 6 bases short and J 1 base short, with 10 bases between. The CDR3 contains 13 residues.

The chain employs TRBV28 and TRBJ1-5, with D unresolved. This CDR3 comprises 12 residues. V was pared by 7 bases and J by 2 bases, with 6 bases between. Germline V gene lookup returns CDR1 MDHEN and CDR2 SYDVKM. The CDR3 region has the DNA TGTGCCAGCAAGTGGGGCAATCAGCCCCAGCATTTT. Residues: CASKWGNQPQHF.